A single sample is the source of the 26 T cell receptor beta chains below, sequenced in a study of identical twins. TCRdb called the 5' RACE reads again in MiXCR, with one record for every CDR3 protein. Altogether some 500,000 distinct CDR3 sequences are present, more than 13% being singletons, with the ten largest covering around 0.98%. A further study also used this sample, focusing on yellow fever vaccine responses in identical twins.

The material sequenced was CD4+ T cells sorted from blood. The receptor set was obtained from a woman aged 18 to 35 in good health.

The chain employs TRBV3-1 and TRBJ1-2, with D possibly being TRBD1 (6 bases). The ends were cut back, 6 bases at V and 6 bases at J, with 17 bases in the middle. The CDR3 extends over 14 amino acids. CDR1 is LGHDT, CDR2 YNNKEL, per germline (reference sequence). As DNA, the CDR3 is TGTGCCAGCAGTCAACAGGGTTTTGGCAATGGCTACACCTTC. It is translated as CASSQQGFGNGYTF.

This clonotype was detected only a few times. The rearrangement joins TRBV12-3 or TRBV12-4 to TRBJ2-3; possibly TRBD2 for D (6 bases). This CDR3 comprises 11 residues. Trimming stripped 6 bases from V and 10 bases from J, with 11 bases between. The CDR3 reads CASSHQRAQYF. Written as DNA, the CDR3 is TGTGCCAGCAGCCATCAGCGGGCGCAGTATTTT.

The chain combines TRBV15 with TRBJ2-5; D gene unclear. The CDR3 has 13 residues. The V gene lost 0 bases and the J gene lost 4 bases, with 6 bases spanning the gap. Germline V gene lookup returns CDR1 LNHNV and CDR2 YYDKDF (reference sequence). The CDR3 spells CATSRDVGETQYF. CDR3 nucleotide sequence: TGTGCCACCAGCAGAGATGTGGGAGAGACCCAGTACTTC.

The chain couples TRBV29-1 to TRBJ2-2; D unclear. V was cut by 7 bases and J by 6 bases, with 9 bases left in between. CDR1 is SQVTM and CDR2 is ANQGSEA in the germline V gene. The CDR3 has 11 amino acids. CDR3: CSATRSGELFF. Written as DNA, the CDR3 is TGCAGCGCAACCCGGTCCGGGGAGCTGTTTTTT.

The gene calls are TRBV12-3 or TRBV12-4 and TRBJ1-5; D unresolved. The ends were cut back, 5 bases at V and 1 base at J, with 9 bases in the middle. The CDR3 has 14 residues. The CDR3 loop reads CASSKAGSNQPQHF. DNA of the CDR3: TGTGCCAGCAGTAAGGCCGGAAGCAATCAGCCCCAGCATTTT.

The chain uses TRBV11-2 and TRBJ1-2, with a possible D match to TRBD1 (6 bases). Germline-derived CDR1 and CDR2 are SGHAT and FQNNGV. V lost 5 bases and J lost 4, with 17 bases in between. The CDR3 consists of 15 residues. The DNA of the CDR3 is TGTGCCAGCAGCGTCACAGGGACCCTTAGCTATGGCTACACCTTC. Its translation is CASSVTGTLSYGYTF.

The table lists this clonotype with a few counts. The chain links TRBV24-1 to TRBJ2-7; D unresolved. CDR1 and CDR2 from the germline V gene are KGHDR and SFDVKD. V lost 9 bases and J 8 bases, leaving 7 bases between the germline ends. The CDR3 sequence is 9 residues long. The CDR3 loop reads CATGRQQYF. DNA for the CDR3: TGTGCCACCGGACGGCAGCAGTACTTC.

This clonotype was detected once. Given a much more abundant clone one base away, this may be a read error. The chain uses TRBV6-5 and TRBJ2-6; D possibly corresponds to TRBD1 (5 bases). Germline CDR1 MNHEY, CDR2 SVGAGI. The CDR3 extends over 13 amino acids. This CDR3 is CASRFTGANGLTF. The DNA for the CDR3 is TGTGCCAGCCGTTTTACTGGGGCCAACGGCCTGACTTTC.

This clonotype was recorded a few times. This chain connects TRBV7-3 to TRBJ2-1, with 13 bases identical to TRBD2. Germline loops: CDR1 SGHTA, CDR2 FQGTGA. The CDR3 length is 21 residues. V shed 1 base, J shed 1 base, and the junction held 13 bases outside the gene matches. The CDR3 sequence: CASSLRVGTSGALGSYNEQFF. The CDR3 DNA sequence: TGTGCCAGCAGCTTAAGGGTTGGGACTAGCGGGGCCCTTGGTTCCTACAATGAGCAGTTCTTC.

This clonotype has only a few counts. The chain employs TRBV29-1 and TRBJ2-3, with D possibly being TRBD2 (6 bases). Per the germline V gene, CDR1 is SQVTM and CDR2 is ANQGSEA. The CDR3 is made up of 15 amino acids. Deletions cut 2 bases from V and 6 bases from J, with 18 bases between. The CDR3 here is CSVEFARARGDTQYF. The CDR3 DNA is TGCAGCGTTGAATTCGCGCGGGCCCGGGGGGATACGCAGTATTTT.

This clonotype has more than one count but fewer than ten. As DNA, the CDR3 is TGTGCCAGCAGCTTGGGACAGACAAAGACCGGGGAGCTGTTTTTT. Translation gives CASSLGQTKTGELFF. The chain is built from TRBV7-9 and TRBJ2-2; 7 positions agree with TRBD1. The V gene's germline CDR1 is SEHNR and CDR2 FQNEAQ (reference sequence). The CDR3 is 15 amino acids. The V segment lost 3 bases and the J segment 5 bases; nucleotides outside the gene matches: 6.

The table lists this clonotype with a few counts. DNA for the CDR3: TGTGCCAGCAGCTCCGGACTAGCGGGACGATACAATGAGCAGTTCTTC. Protein sequence: CASSSGLAGRYNEQFF. J is TRBJ2-1 and V is TRBV11-2; the match to TRBD2 covers 12 bases. With 4 bases clipped from V and 4 bases from J, the junction kept 5 bases outside the gene matches. Germline V gene lookup returns CDR1 SGHAT and CDR2 FQNNGV. The CDR3 spans 16 residues.

This clonotype was counted a few times. V usage is TRBV27 and J usage is TRBJ2-5; 7 bases are shared with TRBD1. CDR3 length: 14 amino acids. CDR1 is MNHEY and CDR2 is SMNVEV in the germline V gene (reference sequence). V gave up 5 bases and J gave up 5 bases; unmatched junction bases: 8. In nucleotides, the CDR3 is TGTGCCAGCAGTCGCCGACAGGGATTCGAGACCCAGTACTTC. Translating it yields CASSRRQGFETQYF.

V usage is TRBV7-8 and J usage is TRBJ2-7, with TRBD2 identical over 7 bases. The germline V gene encodes CDR1 SGHVS and CDR2 FQNEAQ. After removal of 1 base from V and 4 bases from J, the junction contained 19 bases not matched to a gene. This CDR3 region has 19 residues. CDR3 in DNA: TGTGCCAGCAGCTTAGTCGGTGCGGGGGTAATCGTCGGACGATACGAGCAGTACTTC. This gives the protein CASSLVGAGVIVGRYEQYF. Full variable domain (missing parts from reference TRBV7-8 and TRBJ2-7): GAGVSQSPRYKVAKRGQDVALRCDPISGHVSLFWYQQALGQGPEFLTYFQNEAQLDKSGLPSDRFFAERPEGSVSTLKIQRTQQEDSAVYLCASSLVGAGVIVGRYEQYFGPGTRLTVT.

This clonotype turned up a few times. The rearrangement links TRBV18 to TRBJ2-7; TRBD2 might be the D (5 bases). Germline CDR1 KGHSH, CDR2 LQKENI. V was clipped by 6 bases and J by 0 bases, with 15 bases between them. This CDR3 contains 15 residues. CDR3 nucleotides: TGTGCCAGCTCGCCCAAAGCGGATAGCTCCTACGAGCAGTACTTC. It specifies CASSPKADSSYEQYF.

The gene calls are TRBV7-9 and TRBJ1-1; 8 nucleotides match TRBD1. CDR1 SEHNR and CDR2 FQNEAQ come from the germline V gene (reference sequence). V shed 4 bases and J 2 bases; nucleotides not matched to a gene: 3. The CDR3 contains 14 residues. The CDR3 bases are TGTGCCAGCAGCTCCCAGGGGGCAAACACTGAAGCTTTCTTT. It encodes CASSSQGANTEAFF.

The chain recombines TRBV21-1 with TRBJ1-1. TRBV21-1 represents a pseudogene. CDR3 size: 14 residues. The CDR3 protein is CASSNNYSNTEAFF. The DNA for the CDR3 is TGTGCCAGCAGCAATAACTACAGCAACACTGAAGCTTTCTTT.

This clonotype occurred many times. The chain combines TRBV29-1 with TRBJ2-1, with D perhaps assigned TRBD1 or TRBD2 (5 bases each). The CDR3 is made up of 14 amino acids. With 4 bases removed from V and 5 bases from J, the gap between germline ends came to 15 bases. The germline V gene has CDR1 SQVTM and CDR2 ANQGSEA. The CDR3 protein is CSVVRGTVDNEQFF. As DNA, the CDR3 is TGCAGCGTTGTGAGGGGAACAGTGGACAATGAGCAGTTCTTC.

This clonotype was found a few times. The chain couples TRBV28 to TRBJ1-1; D unclear. The V gene's germline CDR1 is MDHEN and CDR2 SYDVKM. The V and J ends lost 7 bases and 1 base respectively, with 13 bases between them. The CDR3 is 14 residues long. Written as DNA, the CDR3 is TGTGCCAGCATCCCCGCCGGAGCGAACACTGAAGCTTTCTTT. It encodes CASIPAGANTEAFF.

Here the CDR3 reads CASSLGTGRPSTQYF. DNA for the CDR3: TGCGCCAGCAGCCTAGGGACAGGGAGACCCTCTACGCAGTATTTT. J is TRBJ2-3 and V is TRBV5-1, with TRBD1 matching 9 bases. Germline CDR1 reads SGHRS; CDR2 reads YFSETQ. V shed 4 bases, J shed 8 bases, and the junction held 11 bases outside the gene matches. This CDR3 is built from 15 residues. Looking up the rest from reference TRBV5-1 and TRBJ2-3 gives the full variable domain: KAGVTQTPRYLIKTRGQQVTLSCSPISGHRSVSWYQQTPGQGLQFLFEYFSETQRNKGNFPGRFSGRQFSNSRSEMNVSTLELGDSALYLCASSLGTGRPSTQYFGPGTRLTVL.

DNA of the CDR3: TGCAGTGCTAGGTACAGGGTGGAGGGCAATCAGCCCCAGCATTTT. Translated, it gives CSARYRVEGNQPQHF. The chain carries TRBV20-1 and TRBJ1-5; tentative D call: TRBD1 (6 bases). The V gene's germline CDR1 is DFQATT and CDR2 SNEGSKA (reference sequence). Trimming cost V 3 bases and J 2 bases, with 14 bases left between them. The CDR3 consists of 15 residues.

The chain joins TRBV20-1 to TRBJ1-2; a weak D match, TRBD1 (6 bases). Trimming pared 1 base from V and 6 bases from J, leaving 27 bases between. CDR1 is DFQATT and CDR2 is SNEGSKA in the germline V gene (reference sequence). This CDR3 is built from 18 residues. For the CDR3, the DNA is TGCAGTGCTAGAGCCCTCCCTCTATGGACAGTCCCCAGGGATGGCTACACCTTC. It yields the protein CSARALPLWTVPRDGYTF.

V and J are TRBV4-2 and TRBJ2-1; 11 nucleotides match TRBD2. CDR1 is LGHNA and CDR2 is YNFKEQ in the germline V gene. The CDR3 covers 17 residues. With V trimmed by 1 base and J by 7 bases, 9 bases remained unmatched. The CDR3 sequence is CASSQVMGLAGGNEQFF. CDR3 nucleotides: TGTGCCAGCAGCCAAGTTATGGGTCTAGCGGGGGGAAATGAGCAGTTCTTC.

This clonotype has only one observation. The rearrangement joins TRBV20-1 to TRBJ2-1; the D is unclear. The CDR3 length is 10 residues. V was clipped by 8 bases and J by 9 bases, with 11 bases between them. Per the germline V gene, CDR1 is DFQATT and CDR2 is SNEGSKA (reference sequence). CDR3 sequence: CSPHGGEQFF. CDR3 DNA sequence: TGCAGTCCCCACGGTGGTGAGCAGTTCTTC.

This clonotype was counted a few times. J is TRBJ1-1 and V is TRBV6-1; D may be TRBD1 (6 bases). V dropped 7 bases and J dropped 5 bases, with 14 bases sitting between them. This CDR3 comprises 13 residues. Germline CDR1 MNHNS, CDR2 SASEGT. The CDR3 protein is CASNLGAWTEAFF. Written as DNA, the CDR3 is TGTGCCAGCAACCTGGGGGCCTGGACTGAAGCTTTCTTT.

A remark on this clonotype: Germline and junction disagree at one end, which may indicate a read error. This rearrangement joins TRBV5-1 to TRBJ1-4, with a possible D match to TRBD1 (5 bases). Germline V lookup: CDR1 SGHRS, CDR2 YFSETQ. The CDR3 loop spans 15 amino acids. CDR3 loop: CASSLEGQGREKLFF. In DNA form, the CDR3 reads TGCGCCAGCAGTTTGGAGGGGCAGGGACGAGAAAAACTGTTTTTT.